The 13 T cell receptor beta chains reported below all come from one sample, sequenced in a study of T cell responses to AZD1222 COVID-19 vaccine. Method: immunoSEQ multiplex PCR; TCRdb's copy keeps in-frame clones and lacks some. The sample consists of some 86,000 clones, roughly 86% of them appearing once. This specimen was peripheral blood, taken 28 days after the second AZD1222 dose. The source is an adult who received the AZD1222 COVID-19 vaccine.

CDR3 nucleotides: TGTGCCAGCAGTGAAGGAGCAGCAGCGGGACCTTTCCATACGCAGTATTTT. Translation: CASSEGAAAGPFHTQYF. V usage is TRBV6-1 and J usage is TRBJ2-3; the match to TRBD2 covers 7 bases. This CDR3 has 17 residues. Germline lookup yields CDR1 MNHNS and CDR2 SASEGT. Unmatched junction bases numbered 14, after V lost 1 base and J lost 7 bases.

On this clone itself: One junction end disagrees with the germline gene, perhaps due to a read error. The sample contains more than one DNA sequence encoding this CDR3. The chain joins TRBV5-1 to TRBJ1-5; D gene uncertain. CDR1 and CDR2 (germline): SGHRS, YFSETQ. The CDR3 sequence is 15 residues long. The CDR3 DNA reads TGCGCCAGCAGTTTGGACGGATATAGCAATCAGCCCCAGCATTTT. Its protein product is CASSLDGYSNQPQHF.

V usage is TRBV14 and J usage is TRBJ2-7, with a possible D match to TRBD1 (6 bases). V was shortened by 1 base and J by 5 bases, with 18 bases between the two germline ends. In germline, CDR1 is SGHDN, CDR2 FVKESK. The CDR3 totals 16 residues. For the CDR3, the DNA is TGTGCCAGCAGCCAAGCATGGACAGCCCGAAAGGACGAGCAGTACTTC. Translation: CASSQAWTARKDEQYF.

The chain links TRBV4-2 to TRBJ2-2; TRBD1 agrees at 7 bases. Germline CDR1 is LGHNA and CDR2 is YNFKEQ. This CDR3 comprises 15 residues. J was trimmed by 5 bases and V by 3 bases; bases with no gene match: 6. The CDR3 sequence: CASSHSGGKTGELFF. CDR3 nucleotides: TGTGCCAGCAGCCATTCAGGGGGAAAAACCGGGGAGCTGTTTTTT.

This rearrangement joins TRBV11-2 to TRBJ2-1; 7 bases fit TRBD2. Trimming at V came to 7 bases and at J to 4 bases, leaving 10 bases not matched to a gene. From germline, CDR1 is SGHAT and CDR2 FQNNGV. The CDR3 sequence is 15 residues long. Here the CDR3 DNA reads TGTGCCAGCAAACTAGCGACGGCAACATACAATGAGCAGTTCTTC. It encodes CASKLATATYNEQFF.

The chain couples TRBV7-2 to TRBJ2-5; TRBD2 aligns across 7 bases. V shed 1 base, J shed 6 bases, and the junction held 5 bases outside the gene matches. The CDR3 spans 14 residues. Germline V gene sequence: CDR1 SGHTA, CDR2 FQGNSA. The CDR3 bases are TGTGCCAGCAGCTTAGTTGGGGGGGAAAAGACCCAGTACTTC. Protein: CASSLVGGEKTQYF.

The CDR3 here is CASSLFRTLSNQPQHF. The DNA for the CDR3 is TGTGCCAGCAGTTTATTTCGGACATTGAGCAATCAGCCCCAGCATTTT. The rearrangement links TRBV28 to TRBJ1-5, with a weak D call TRBD1 (5 bases). This CDR3 comprises 16 residues. V lost 1 base, J lost 1 base, and 11 bases lay in between. Germline V gene sequence: CDR1 MDHEN, CDR2 SYDVKM. Full variable domain (remainder filled in from reference TRBV28 and TRBJ1-5): DVKVTQSSRYLVKRTGEKVFLECVQDMDHENMFWYRQDPGLGLRLIYFSYDVKMKEKGDIPEGYSVSREKKERFSLILESASTNQTSMYLCASSLFRTLSNQPQHFGDGTRLSIL.

The table lists this clone with a count of one. The chain recombines TRBV9 with TRBJ2-1; the match to TRBD2 covers 11 bases. Per the germline V gene, CDR1 is SGDLS and CDR2 is YYNGEE. V lost 0 bases, J lost 5 bases, and 7 bases stayed unmatched. This CDR3 spans 17 amino acids. The CDR3: CASSVVQGTSGNNEQFF. The CDR3 nucleotides read TGTGCCAGCAGCGTAGTCCAGGGGACTAGCGGCAACAATGAGCAGTTCTTC.

The chain has TRBV19 and TRBJ2-1; D is undetermined. Trimming left V 0 bases short and J 8 bases short, with 14 bases between. Germline values: CDR1 LNHDA, CDR2 SQIVND (reference sequence). This CDR3 contains 15 residues. The CDR3 spells CASSIDRAGSYEQFF. The CDR3 nucleotides are TGTGCCAGTAGTATAGATCGGGCCGGGTCCTATGAGCAGTTCTTC.

This chain uses TRBV20-1 with TRBJ2-1, with 11 bases matching TRBD2. V lost 3 bases, J lost 9 bases, and 7 bases stayed unmatched. The CDR3 extends over 14 amino acids. Germline CDR1 DFQATT, CDR2 SNEGSKA (reference sequence). The CDR3 reads CSASRSSGRPEQFF. As DNA, the CDR3 is TGCAGTGCTAGTAGGTCTAGCGGGAGGCCTGAGCAGTTCTTC.

V is TRBV20-1 and J is TRBJ1-2; D might be TRBD1 (5 bases). With 4 bases removed from V and 8 bases from J, the gap between germline ends came to 11 bases. The CDR3 contains 11 residues. CDR1 is DFQATT, CDR2 SNEGSKA, per germline (reference sequence). The CDR3 protein is CSATAGRGYTF. For the CDR3, the DNA is TGCAGTGCTACCGCGGGACGAGGCTACACCTTC.

This chain connects TRBV25-1 to TRBJ1-1; D might be TRBD1 (5 bases). This CDR3 has 13 amino acids. V lost 4 bases and J 12 bases, leaving 18 bases between the germline ends. Germline loops: CDR1 MGHDK, CDR2 SYGVNS. The CDR3 DNA sequence: TGTGCCAGCAGTGCTTACTCATGGGACGGGTCTTTCTTT. It encodes CASSAYSWDGSFF.

This clone was picked up a small number of times. V and J are TRBV3-1 (or the pseudogene TRBV3-2) and TRBJ2-1; TRBD2 aligns across 8 bases. CDR1 and CDR2 (germline): LGHDT, YNNKEL (reference sequence). This CDR3 has 17 amino acids. V lost 1 base, J lost 1 base, and 6 bases stayed unmatched. The chain's CDR3 is CASSQVPGGRSYNEQFF. Written as DNA, the CDR3 is TGTGCCAGCAGCCAAGTCCCTGGCGGGAGGTCCTACAATGAGCAGTTCTTC.